This T cell receptor (beta chain) was sequenced in a study of blood T cell repertoires in COVID-19. Study at large: T cells, B-cell-depleted T cells, or PBMCs provided the cDNA or gDNA that served as material.

The CDR3 extends over 16 amino acids. Authors' processing steps: The authors estimated nucleated cell counts from reference gene primer amplification. Profiled with immunoSEQ multiplex PCR; TCRdb holds only in-frame clones, not every one. That table is the source of V, J and clone size, and D and trimming were worked out from the DNA. The sample lists 250,000 to 350,000 clones; around 90% were seen once. The specimen was PBMCs or T cells enriched from blood (not recorded which). This sequence originates from a woman younger than 35 with acute COVID-19. This chain connects TRBV21-1 to TRBJ2-7; the table calls TRBD2, which could not be checked here. TRBV21-1 is flagged as a pseudogene. The CDR3 loop is CASSPGTIRDTYEQYF. DNA of the CDR3: TGTGCCAGCAGCCCGGGAACTATCCGAGACACCTACGAGCAGTACTTC.